This TCR beta chain was sequenced in a study of cytomegalovirus exposure and HLA in healthy donors. The study's findings and limits: A later analysis found that most CMV-associated TCR beta chains appeared HLA-restricted.

Researchers ran the PCR with 60 Vbeta and 13 Jbeta primers. Clones were read by immunoSEQ multiplex PCR, and TCRdb kept only the in-frame ones, dropping some. This table has 150,000 to 200,000 clones, 75% to 90% appearing once. This clone occurred once. Its antigen is unidentified. Donors sampled were nominally healthy, though unrecorded immune exposures were likely. Source material: PBMCs. This sequence was found in a human donor in good health.

The CDR3 protein is CASSLGGTSNTEAFF. The DNA for the CDR3 is TGTGCCAGCAGCTTAGGGGGGACTAGCAACACTGAAGCTTTCTTT. This rearrangement joins TRBV7-9 to TRBJ1-1, with D perhaps TRBD1 (5 bases). This CDR3 has 15 residues. The germline V and J ends were trimmed by 1 base and 2 bases, with 11 bases remaining between them. Per germline, CDR1 SEHNR and CDR2 FQNEAQ (reference sequence).